One sample yielded the 23 T cell receptor beta chains listed below, sequenced in a study of shared clonotypes between healthy human individuals. The protocol was immunoSEQ multiplex PCR, while the TCRdb copy is restricted to in-frame clones and leaves out a portion. Among 450,000 or so clones, approximately 77% were seen once, and the ten largest hold 12%. The specimen sequenced was PBMCs. The origin of the receptors is a woman aged 35 to 49 in good health. Some clones in this sample may be carry-over from other donors' samples.

This clone was seen only once. This chain links TRBV28 with TRBJ2-3; tentative D call: TRBD1 (6 bases). With 5 bases removed from V and 5 bases from J, the gap between germline ends came to 14 bases. The CDR3 length is 14 residues. CDR1 is MDHEN, CDR2 SYDVKM, per germline. The CDR3, as DNA: TGTGCCAGCAGTCGACTCGGCAGGGGAGATACGCAGTATTTT. Amino acid sequence: CASSRLGRGDTQYF.

This clone appeared once. The J gene is TRBJ2-5, the V gene TRBV5-4; D perhaps matches TRBD2 (6 bases). From germline, CDR1 is SGHNT and CDR2 YYREEE (reference sequence). Trimming stripped 4 bases from V and 5 bases from J, with 18 bases between. This CDR3 spans 15 amino acids. The CDR3 region is CASSKGGGPGETQYF. The CDR3 DNA follows: TGTGCCAGCAGCAAGGGAGGAGGGCCAGGGGAGACCCAGTACTTC.

The chain joins TRBV18 to TRBJ1-4; D unresolved. The germline V and J ends were trimmed by 1 base and 5 bases, with 8 bases remaining between them. CDR1 KGHSH and CDR2 LQKENI come from the germline V gene. The CDR3 is 14 residues long. The CDR3 DNA sequence: TGTGCCAGCTCACCACAGGGCGGAAATGAAAAACTGTTTTTT. It translates to CASSPQGGNEKLFF.

The chain uses TRBV29-1 and TRBJ2-1; D perhaps matches TRBD2 (6 bases). The CDR3 length is 15 residues. V lost 5 bases and J 0 bases, leaving 14 bases between the germline ends. From germline, CDR1 is SQVTM and CDR2 ANQGSEA. This chain's CDR3 is CSVWWAGYSYNEQFF. DNA for the CDR3: TGCAGCGTTTGGTGGGCGGGATACTCCTACAATGAGCAGTTCTTC.

This clone was recorded once. This rearrangement joins TRBV18 to TRBJ2-7; D gene ambiguous. V lost 4 bases to trimming and J lost 5 bases, with 12 bases between them. Germline V gene lookup returns CDR1 KGHSH and CDR2 LQKENI. The CDR3 totals 13 residues. The CDR3 DNA follows: TGTGCCAGCTCACTCGGTGGTTTGAACGAGCAGTACTTC. Amino acid sequence: CASSLGGLNEQYF.

A remark on this clone: Since a far larger clone is one base different, this is likely a read error. Other DNA sequences in the same sample also yield this CDR3. This chain links TRBV5-4 with TRBJ1-4; D unresolved. The germline V gene encodes CDR1 SGHNT and CDR2 YYREEE (reference sequence). The CDR3 runs 15 residues. CDR3 coding DNA: TGTGCCAGCAGCCCCGGCATTGCAACTAATGAAAAACTGTTTTTC. Translated, it gives CASSPGIATNEKLFF. The full variable domain, rest sourced from reference TRBV5-4 and TRBJ1-4, is ETGVTQSPTHLIKTRGQQVTLRCSSQSGHNTVSWYQQALGQGPQFIFQYYREEENGRGNFPPRFSGLQFPNYSSELNVNALELDDSALYLCASSPGIATNEKLFFGSGTQLSVL.

The chain links TRBV2 to TRBJ2-7; possible D gene TRBD1, 6 bases. The V gene's germline CDR1 is SNHLY and CDR2 FYNNEI. Trimming pared 6 bases from V and 3 bases from J, leaving 15 bases between. The CDR3 loop spans 14 amino acids. CDR3 DNA sequence: TGTGCCAGCAGGATAGTAAGGACAGACTACGAGCAGTACTTC. Its translation: CASRIVRTDYEQYF.

The V gene is TRBV4-1, the J gene TRBJ2-5; 13 positions match TRBD2. From germline, CDR1 is MGHRA and CDR2 YSYEKL. V lost 4 bases and J lost 2; bases outside the gene matches: 4. The CDR3 has 16 residues. CDR3 in DNA: TGCGCCAGCAGCCCACCGGGACTAGCGGGGCAAGAGACCCAGTACTTC. This codes for CASSPPGLAGQETQYF.

This clone was counted many times. V and J are TRBV30 and TRBJ2-1, with D perhaps matching TRBD2 (5 bases). In germline, CDR1 is GTSNPN, CDR2 SVGIG (reference sequence). The V end was cut by 7 bases, the J end by 6 bases, with 10 bases between. This CDR3 contains 11 residues. The CDR3 DNA follows: TGTGCCTACAAGAGGGCCAATGAGCAGTTCTTC. Translation gives CAYKRANEQFF.

This clone was detected once. The J gene is TRBJ1-2, the V gene TRBV10-3; D may be TRBD1 (6 bases). In germline, CDR1 is ENHRY, CDR2 SYGVKD. The CDR3 loop spans 14 amino acids. The ends were cut back, 3 bases at V and 3 bases at J, with 11 bases in the middle. The DNA for the CDR3 is TGTGCCATCAGTGACGCAAGGGGGGACTATGGCTACACCTTC. Translating it yields CAISDARGDYGYTF.

The J gene is TRBJ2-7, the V gene TRBV9, with 7 bases matching TRBD1. V lost 0 bases to trimming and J lost 2 bases; unmatched junction nucleotides: 8. The CDR3 has 16 residues. Germline V gene data show CDR1 as SGDLS and CDR2 as YYNGEE. The CDR3 coding sequence is TGTGCCAGCAGCGTAGGAGGGACAGAAAGACCCTACGAGCAGTACTTC. Its translation: CASSVGGTERPYEQYF. Full variable domain (rest looked up from reference TRBV9 and TRBJ2-7): DSGVTQTPKHLITATGQRVTLRCSPRSGDLSVYWYQQSLDQGLQFLIQYYNGEERAKGNILERFSAQQFPDLHSELNLSSLELGDSALYFCASSVGGTERPYEQYFGPGTRLTVT.

The gene calls are TRBV5-1 and TRBJ2-7; 11 bases align to TRBD2. The germline V gene has CDR1 SGHRS and CDR2 YFSETQ. J was trimmed by 3 bases and V by 4 bases; bases with no gene match: 6. The CDR3 consists of 15 residues. The CDR3 DNA reads as TGCGCCAGCAGCGGCGGGACTAGCGGAGACTACGAGCAGTACTTC. It translates to CASSGGTSGDYEQYF. Drawing the rest from reference TRBV5-1 and TRBJ2-7, the complete variable domain is KAGVTQTPRYLIKTRGQQVTLSCSPISGHRSVSWYQQTPGQGLQFLFEYFSETQRNKGNFPGRFSGRQFSNSRSEMNVSTLELGDSALYLCASSGGTSGDYEQYFGPGTRLTVT.

This clone was counted many times. The rearrangement links TRBV7-3 to TRBJ1-2, with D possibly being TRBD1 (5 bases). The CDR3 contains 13 residues. Germline assignment: CDR1 SGHTA and CDR2 FQGTGA. The V and J ends lost 4 bases and 4 bases respectively, with 10 bases between them. Written as DNA, the CDR3 is TGTGCCAGCAGCTCGGGACGGGCCTATGGCTACACCTTC. Translating it yields CASSSGRAYGYTF.

The CDR3, as DNA: TGTGCCTGGAGTATGGGGGCGTACTACGAGCAGTACTTC. Its protein product is CAWSMGAYYEQYF. The chain combines TRBV30 with TRBJ2-7; D is perhaps TRBD1 (6 bases). Deletions cut 2 bases from V and 3 bases from J, with 11 bases between. Per germline, CDR1 GTSNPN and CDR2 SVGIG (reference sequence). This CDR3 region has 13 residues.

The V and J genes are TRBV12-5 and TRBJ2-1, with a possible D match to TRBD2 (6 bases). The CDR3 has 14 residues. CDR1 and CDR2 (germline): LGHNT, FRNRAP. Trimming removed 2 bases at V and 9 bases at J, with 14 bases between. For the CDR3, the DNA is TGTGCTAGTGGTTTGACTAGCACAAACACTGAGCAGTTCTTC. Translation: CASGLTSTNTEQFF.

The rearrangement joins TRBV7-8 to TRBJ1-5; tentatively, D is TRBD1 (5 bases). This CDR3 is 15 amino acids long. The germline gives CDR1 SGHVS, CDR2 FQNEAQ. The V end lost 3 bases, the J end lost 4 bases, and 13 bases lay between the germline ends. The DNA of the CDR3 is TGTGCCAGCAGCTTCGTCGGGGCCTCTAATCAGCCCCAGCATTTT. Its protein product is CASSFVGASNQPQHF.

The V and J genes are TRBV10-3 and TRBJ2-1; D remains ambiguous. CDR3 length: 14 residues. V dropped 3 bases and J dropped 4 bases, with 10 bases sitting between them. CDR1 ENHRY and CDR2 SYGVKD come from the germline V gene. The CDR3 bases are TGTGCCATCAGTGACACGCGGATTTACAATGAGCAGTTCTTC. Protein product: CAISDTRIYNEQFF.

CDR3 DNA sequence: TGCAGCGTTGGCCTGCCGGAGGGCACAGATACGCAGTATTTT. Translated: CSVGLPEGTDTQYF. The chain recombines TRBV29-1 with TRBJ2-3, with D possibly being TRBD2 (5 bases). V was cut by 4 bases and J by 1 base, with 12 bases left in between. This CDR3 region has 14 residues. Germline CDR1 SQVTM, CDR2 ANQGSEA.

At least ten counts were recorded for this clone. The J gene is TRBJ2-7, the V gene TRBV5-6; possible D gene TRBD1, 5 bases. Trimming shortened V by 1 base and J by 4 bases, and 18 bases separated the two germline ends. The CDR3 consists of 16 residues. CDR1 and CDR2 (germline): SGHDT, YYEEEE. CDR3 DNA sequence: TGTGCCAGCAGCTTGTCGCTGGGGCTGAACTCGTACGAGCAGTACTTC. Translating gives CASSLSLGLNSYEQYF.

This sequence joins TRBV30 and TRBJ1-1; no definite D call. The CDR3 is 11 amino acids. Germline loops: CDR1 GTSNPN, CDR2 SVGIG (reference sequence). V lost 8 bases and J 1 base, leaving 8 bases between the germline ends. The CDR3 DNA is TGTGCCGCAATGAGGAACACTGAAGCTTTCTTT. Residues: CAAMRNTEAFF.

The chain has TRBV6-5 and TRBJ2-3; 7 bases agree with TRBD2. The trim removed 8 bases at V and 2 bases at J, leaving 4 bases unmatched. Germline CDR1 is MNHEY and CDR2 is SVGAGI. This CDR3 is 13 amino acids long. CDR3 protein: CASGGTNTDTQYF. DNA for the CDR3: TGTGCCAGCGGCGGGACTAACACAGATACGCAGTATTTT.

This chain uses TRBV5-1 with TRBJ2-1, with TRBD2 as a possible D gene (6 bases). The V end lost 3 bases, the J end lost 0 bases, and 10 bases lay between the germline ends. The CDR3 extends over 15 amino acids. Per the germline V gene, CDR1 is SGHRS and CDR2 is YFSETQ. The CDR3 loop reads CASSSSGVSYNEQFF. In DNA, the CDR3 is TGCGCCAGCAGCTCCTCGGGGGTCTCCTACAATGAGCAGTTCTTC.

This chain connects TRBV29-1 to TRBJ2-5; D unclear. This CDR3 has 13 residues. The V end lost 4 bases, the J end lost 5 bases, and 14 bases lay between the germline ends. Germline-derived CDR1 and CDR2 are SQVTM and ANQGSEA. DNA of the CDR3: TGCAGCGTTGCCCTGACCGGGCGTGAGACCCAGTACTTC. This sequence encodes CSVALTGRETQYF.